The rows below give T cell receptor beta chains drawn from one sample of a study of blood T cell repertoires in COVID-19. TCRdb keeps only in-frame clones here, not all; method: immunoSEQ multiplex PCR. Of 350,000 to 450,000 clones listed, 89% are singletons. The source material was PBMCs or T cells enriched from blood (not recorded which). The origin of the receptors is a woman in her twenties or thirties who had recovered from COVID-19. Each CDR3 is given with its conserved first and last residue. Each record gives: J gene, D gene, V gene, CDR3 protein. D genes are given only for firm matches.

>TRBJ2-3|TRBD2|TRBV10-1
CASSESRLAGGTDTQYF
>TRBJ2-7|TRBD1|TRBV7-2
CASSTGTGGLYEQYF
>TRBJ1-5|.|TRBV19
CASRDRKGGNQPQHF
>TRBJ2-3|.|TRBV29-1
CSVGGGRTDTQYF
>TRBJ1-2|TRBD1|TRBV12-3/TRBV12-4
CASSSTGGYGYTF
>TRBJ2-2|TRBD2|TRBV10-3
CAISTSGSATGELFF
>TRBJ2-1|TRBD2|TRBV7-3
CASSLRREGPYNEQFF
>TRBJ2-3|.|TRBV9
CASSVDPAGGTDTQYF
>TRBJ1-3|.|TRBV5-4
CASSAGGLEGNTIYF
>TRBJ2-7|.|TRBV29-1
CSVAGTSSSYEQYF
>TRBJ1-3|.|TRBV14
CASSQDQVFNTIYF
>TRBJ2-5|.|TRBV5-5
CASSLLPETQYF
>TRBJ1-2|.|TRBV3-1/TRBV3-2
CASSSVRGYTF
>TRBJ1-1|.|TRBV6-5
CASSTAGKRAFF
>TRBJ2-2|TRBD2|TRBV29-1
CSVGATSGGLWSGELFF
>TRBJ2-7|TRBD1|TRBV5-1
CASSLTGTGFDEQYF
>TRBJ1-1|.|TRBV21-1
CASTGGTRPGAFF
>TRBJ2-7|.|TRBV9
CASSVGRGSYEQYF
>TRBJ1-6|TRBD1|TRBV27
CASSLSTGQKNSPLHF
>TRBJ2-7|TRBD1|TRBV19
CASSTRTGAYEQYF
>TRBJ2-7|.|TRBV6-5
CASSYSRIRGVGEQYF
>TRBJ1-2|.|TRBV7-9
CASSFSPPGGLRQGAGYTF
>TRBJ1-6|TRBD1|TRBV5-1
CASSLGQGVSQGPLHF
>TRBJ2-2|.|TRBV7-8
CASVFQVDTGELFF
>TRBJ2-1|TRBD1|TRBV30
CAWEPGQAYNEQFF
>TRBJ1-5|.|TRBV4-1
CASSQDSGDQPQHF
>TRBJ1-1|TRBD1|TRBV13
CASSLTGGREAFF
>TRBJ1-4|.|TRBV10-1
CASRDRLQEKLFF
>TRBJ2-3|TRBD1|TRBV5-1
CASSLGQGPDTQYF